This T cell receptor beta chain was identified in a study of a mutant IDH1 vaccine in newly diagnosed glioma. About the research overall: Treated patients, roughly 62% male and approximately 38% female, averaged about 40 years of age. Patients arrived already treated with radiotherapy, temozolomide, or both, most having had both.

The germline V gene encodes CDR1 LGHNT and CDR2 FRNRAP. The V end lost 3 bases, the J end lost 7 bases, and 21 bases lay between the germline ends. The CDR3 extends over 16 amino acids. As regards this clone: Its antigen is unknown.

Only in-frame clones appear in the TCRdb table, and some are missing; sequencing was by immunoSEQ multiplex PCR. The sample contains about 36,000 clones, about 80% of which appear only once. Time point indicated: week 11, during vaccination. A 20-mer mutant IDH1 peptide at 300 ug was injected subcutaneously with topical imiquimod. The sample was peripheral blood mononuclear cells (PBMCs), taken from a glioma patient whose treatment included an IDH1 peptide vaccine. This receptor was taken from a woman in her 30s with glioma. Some clones in this sample may be carry-over from other donors' samples. The chain carries TRBV12-5 and TRBJ1-1; no firm D call. CDR3 nucleotide sequence: TGTGCTAGTGGTTTTCAAGTTAGCACCGACACTCTTGAAGCTTTCTTT. It encodes CASGFQVSTDTLEAFF.